A single sample gave rise to the 23 T cell receptor beta chains below, sequenced in a study of blood T cell repertoires in COVID-19. Assay: immunoSEQ multiplex PCR; the TCRdb copy retains only in-frame clones and omits some. The sample has 170,000 or so clones; 87% are singletons. The sequencing sample was made of peripheral blood. These receptor sequences come from a woman in her seventies with COVID-19, enrolled during active disease.

The chain couples TRBV2 to TRBJ2-1; a weak D match, TRBD1 (5 bases). V was cut by 5 bases and J by 7 bases, with 6 bases left in between. This CDR3 is built from 11 residues. The germline V gene encodes CDR1 SNHLY and CDR2 FYNNEI. This CDR3 is CASSRQNEQFF. CDR3 sequence (DNA): TGTGCCAGCAGTAGACAGAATGAGCAGTTCTTC.

This chain connects TRBV4-1 to TRBJ2-1; no definite D call. The germline V gene has CDR1 MGHRA and CDR2 YSYEKL. The CDR3 spans 12 residues. V was trimmed by 2 bases and J by 3 bases, leaving 2 bases between them. CDR3 sequence reads: CASSQRYNEQFF. CDR3 nucleotides: TGCGCCAGCAGCCAACGCTACAATGAGCAGTTCTTC.

The V and J genes are TRBV5-1 and TRBJ1-2; D gene ambiguous. Germline CDR1 is SGHRS and CDR2 is YFSETQ. Trimming took 4 bases from V and 2 from J, leaving 9 bases between them. CDR3 length: 13 amino acids. Here the CDR3 DNA reads TGCGCCAGCAGCGCGACCAGGAACTATGGCTACACCTTC. As protein: CASSATRNYGYTF.

This clone was recorded a few times. The chain couples TRBV20-1 to TRBJ2-7; TRBD2 aligns across 9 bases. This CDR3 is built from 17 residues. Looked up from germline, CDR1 is DFQATT and CDR2 is SNEGSKA (reference sequence). V was pared by 3 bases and J by 2 bases, with 14 bases of the junction left unmatched. CDR3 coding DNA: TGCAGTGCTAGTAAGACTAGCGGAAGACTAGGGACCTACGAGCAGTACTTC. Its protein is CSASKTSGRLGTYEQYF.

This clone has just one count. The chain has TRBV7-6 and TRBJ1-6; D is uncertain. Germline-derived CDR1 and CDR2 are SGHVS and FNYEAQ. This CDR3 region has 15 residues. V lost 5 bases to trimming and J lost 6 bases, with 14 bases between them. CDR3 in amino acids: CASSPYAGSNSPLHF. The CDR3 DNA sequence: TGTGCCAGCAGCCCGTATGCGGGCAGTAATTCACCCCTCCACTTT.

The chain carries TRBV15 and TRBJ2-7; 7 bases align to TRBD1. The CDR3 loop spans 15 amino acids. Germline V lookup: CDR1 LNHNV, CDR2 YYDKDF (reference sequence). V was pared by 0 bases and J by 0 bases, with 2 bases of the junction left unmatched. DNA for the CDR3: TGTGCCACCAGCAGAGAAGGGGGCGCCTCCTACGAGCAGTACTTC. This encodes CATSREGGASYEQYF.

This clone was observed once. One end of the junction is discordant with germline, which a read error may explain. The chain carries TRBV5-4 and TRBJ1-6; 7 bases fit TRBD1. Germline CDR1 is SGHNT and CDR2 is YYREEE (reference sequence). The CDR3 is 14 residues long. In DNA, the CDR3 is TGTGCCAGCAGTTTGGACAGGACTAATTCACCCCTCCACTTT. It codes for CASSLDRTNSPLHF.

For this clone: A read error may produce the germline difference seen at one junction end. V gene TRBV7-7 combines with J gene TRBJ2-5; TRBD2 matches 10 bases. The CDR3 contains 16 residues. In germline, CDR1 is SSHAT, CDR2 FNYEAQ (reference sequence). The CDR3, as DNA: TGTGCTAGCAGCTTAGGGTCTAGCGGGAGTGGCGAGACCCAGTACTTC. Its protein is CASSLGSSGSGETQYF.

This chain joins TRBV29-1 and TRBJ2-1; 10 nucleotides align to TRBD1. The trim removed 6 bases at V and 7 bases at J, leaving 0 bases unmatched. CDR1 is SQVTM and CDR2 is ANQGSEA in the germline V gene. The CDR3 contains 11 residues. The CDR3 here is CSVDRGNEQFF. CDR3 DNA sequence: TGCAGCGTGGACAGGGGGAATGAGCAGTTCTTC.

The chain combines TRBV3-1 (or the pseudogene TRBV3-2) with TRBJ1-5; a weak D match, TRBD1 (6 bases). The CDR3 loop spans 15 amino acids. Germline V gene lookup returns CDR1 LGHDT and CDR2 YNNKEL (reference sequence). V was trimmed by 3 bases and J by 8 bases, leaving 17 bases between them. CDR3 in DNA: TGTGCCAGCAGCCAGGGGTCACAGGGTTATGAGCCCCAGCATTTT. Protein sequence: CASSQGSQGYEPQHF.

J is TRBJ2-7 and V is TRBV19; 8 bases map to TRBD2. J was trimmed by 1 base and V by 5 bases; bases with no gene match: 7. CDR3 size: 15 residues. Germline loops: CDR1 LNHDA, CDR2 SQIVND (reference sequence). This chain's CDR3 is CASSAEREFSYEQYF. CDR3 in DNA: TGTGCCAGTAGTGCGGAGCGGGAGTTTTCCTACGAGCAGTACTTC.

The chain is built from TRBV10-3 and TRBJ2-2; D uncertain. The CDR3 has 16 residues. In germline, CDR1 is ENHRY, CDR2 SYGVKD. Trimming pared 2 bases from V and 2 bases from J, leaving 12 bases between. CDR3 region: CAISEKYKDNTGELFF. CDR3 nucleotides: TGTGCCATCAGTGAGAAATACAAAGATAACACCGGGGAGCTGTTTTTT.

In its sample, this clone was seen once. The chain joins TRBV30 to TRBJ2-7; TRBD2 matches 13 bases. This CDR3 region has 15 residues. Germline lookup yields CDR1 GTSNPN and CDR2 SVGIG (reference sequence). V lost 5 bases to trimming and J lost 1 base; unmatched junction nucleotides: 5. The CDR3 DNA sequence: TGTGCCTGGGAACGGGGACTAGCGGGATCCTACGAGCAGTACTTC. It yields the protein CAWERGLAGSYEQYF.

V gene TRBV28 combines with J gene TRBJ2-7; TRBD2 matches at 13 bases. The CDR3 sequence is 15 residues long. Looked up from germline, CDR1 is MDHEN and CDR2 is SYDVKM. With 6 bases clipped from V and 6 bases from J, the junction kept 8 bases outside the gene matches. CDR3 coding DNA: TGTGCCAGCAGACCAGGACTAGCGGGAGCAGTCGAGCAGTACTTC. This encodes CASRPGLAGAVEQYF.

This clone has more than one count but fewer than ten. The genes are TRBV7-6 and TRBJ1-3; D might be TRBD1 (6 bases). Germline lookup yields CDR1 SGHVS and CDR2 FNYEAQ. This CDR3 has 20 amino acids. Trimming left V 1 base short and J 0 bases short, with 22 bases between. In DNA, the CDR3 is TGTGCCAGCAGCTTAGAACCCCCGCCGAGTACAGGGAACTCTGGAAACACCATATATTTT. Protein sequence: CASSLEPPPSTGNSGNTIYF.

This clone is a singleton in its sample. This chain joins TRBV6-1 and TRBJ2-2, with 7 bases fitting TRBD1. Germline V gives CDR1 MNHNS, CDR2 SASEGT. This CDR3 is 14 amino acids long. V trimming: 3 bases; J trimming: 4 bases; junction bases outside the gene matches: 2. CDR3 nucleotides: TGTGCCAGCAGTGAGGGACAGATCACCGGGGAGCTGTTTTTT. As protein: CASSEGQITGELFF.

The chain combines TRBV7-2 with TRBJ2-5, with TRBD1 as a possible D gene (5 bases). Germline CDR1 is SGHTA and CDR2 is FQGNSA. Trimming took 1 base from V and 5 from J, leaving 14 bases between them. The CDR3 totals 15 residues. The CDR3 DNA is TGTGCCAGCAGCTTAGGGGCAGGGCGTTCGGAGACCCAGTACTTC. Its protein is CASSLGAGRSETQYF.

This clone occurred a few times. This chain links TRBV10-2 with TRBJ1-1; 8 nucleotides agree with TRBD1. The junction had 4 bases not matched to a gene; V was cut back by 3 bases and J by 1 base. The CDR3 is 15 residues long. The germline V gene encodes CDR1 WSHSY and CDR2 SAAADI. The CDR3 nucleotides read TGCGCCAGCAGTGACGGGACAGGAGGGAACACTGAAGCTTTCTTT. This sequence encodes CASSDGTGGNTEAFF.

V gene TRBV5-1 combines with J gene TRBJ2-1, with 8 bases fitting TRBD2. This CDR3 has 15 amino acids. Germline V gene lookup returns CDR1 SGHRS and CDR2 YFSETQ. The V and J ends lost 1 base and 15 bases, in that order; junction bases with no gene match: 15. As DNA, the CDR3 is TGCGCCAGCAGCTTGTTGATAACGGGAGGGGTCGCGCGGTTCTTC. Translated: CASSLLITGGVARFF.

This clone appeared a single time. The V gene is TRBV18, the J gene TRBJ2-7; 7 bases are shared with TRBD1. V gave up 3 bases and J gave up 4 bases; unmatched junction bases: 3. Germline loops: CDR1 KGHSH, CDR2 LQKENI. The CDR3 has 13 amino acids. In nucleotides, the CDR3 is TGTGCCAGCTCACCCTCGGGACAGTACGAGCAGTACTTC. Protein: CASSPSGQYEQYF. Full variable domain (outside the CDR3, taken from reference TRBV18 and TRBJ2-7): NAGVMQNPRHLVRRRGQEARLRCSPMKGHSHVYWYRQLPEEGLKFMVYLQKENIIDESGMPKERFSAEFPKEGPSILRIQQVVRGDSAAYFCASSPSGQYEQYFGPGTRLTVT.

The rearrangement joins TRBV30 to TRBJ1-5; 10 positions match TRBD1. The CDR3 contains 14 residues. J lost 6 bases, V lost 1 base, and 3 bases had no gene match. Germline V CDR1 and CDR2: GTSNPN, SVGIG (reference sequence). The CDR3, as DNA: TGTGCCTGGAGTGGACAGGGGGCTGGTCAGCCCCAGCATTTT. Its protein product is CAWSGQGAGQPQHF.

This rearrangement joins TRBV5-1 to TRBJ2-3; 7 bases match TRBD2. CDR3 size: 14 residues. Germline-derived CDR1 and CDR2 are SGHRS and YFSETQ. J gave up 6 bases and V 1 base, and 5 bases lay outside the gene matches. CDR3: CASSLTSVSDTQYF. The CDR3 DNA reads as TGCGCCAGCAGCTTGACTAGCGTTTCGGATACGCAGTATTTT.

This clone was counted a few times. The chain links TRBV7-8 to TRBJ2-1; TRBD1 aligns across 7 bases. Trimming at V came to 5 bases and at J to 3 bases, leaving 10 bases not matched to a gene. The CDR3 totals 16 residues. Germline V CDR1 and CDR2: SGHVS, FQNEAQ. The CDR3 coding sequence is TGTGCCAGCAGCCCAGTAAACAGGGGTCGCTACAATGAGCAGTTCTTC. Its protein is CASSPVNRGRYNEQFF.